The 11 T cell receptor beta chains reported below all come from one sample, sequenced in a study of blood T cell repertoires in COVID-19 (TCRdb year 2020). The library relied on the immunoSEQ multiplex PCR assay. In TCRdb, the immuneACCESS table is reduced to in-frame sequences with V and J assigned. These tables do not hold every clone; where another copy was compared, an unresolved V gene accounts for under half, and the others remain unexplained. The sample data list some 210,000 clones, and almost 85% of these were observed just once. Of the sample, 10% to 15% falls within the top ten clones. The source material was peripheral blood. These receptor sequences come from a middle-aged woman with acute or convalescent COVID-19.

This chain uses TRBV30 with TRBJ1-1; D is undetermined. CDR1 and CDR2 (germline): GTSNPN, SVGIG (reference sequence). This CDR3 has 13 amino acids. V lost 0 bases, J lost 5 bases, and 10 bases lay in between. CDR3 bases: TGTGCCTGGAGTGTTCAGAGGAGGACTGAAGCTTTCTTT. Translating gives CAWSVQRRTEAFF. Complete variable domain (other parts from reference TRBV30 and TRBJ1-1): SQTIHQWPATLVQPVGSPLSLECTVEGTSNPNLYWYRQAAGRGLQLLFYSVGIGQISSEVPQNLSASRPQDRQFILSSKKLLLSDSGFYLCAWSVQRRTEAFFGQGTRLTVV.

The V call is TRBV21-1, the J call TRBJ1-2. TRBV21-1 is deemed a pseudogene. The CDR3 sequence is 14 residues long. The CDR3: CASSKGEGLYGYTF. CDR3 DNA: TGTGCCAGCAGCAAAGGGGAGGGGCTTTATGGCTACACCTTC.

This chain uses TRBV24-1 with TRBJ2-2; weak D call: TRBD1 (5 bases). The CDR3 runs 17 residues. The V end lost 1 base, the J end lost 6 bases, and 17 bases lay between the germline ends. CDR1 is KGHDR, CDR2 SFDVKD, per germline. As DNA, the CDR3 is TGTGCCACCAGTGATTTAGGACAAGGAGTCGGCCCCGGGGAGCTGTTTTTT. The encoded protein is CATSDLGQGVGPGELFF.

The genes are TRBV4-1 and TRBJ2-5; D may be TRBD1 (5 bases). The CDR3 runs 15 residues. CDR1 and CDR2 from the germline V gene are MGHRA and YSYEKL. The V gene lost 0 bases and the J gene lost 5 bases, with 13 bases spanning the gap. The DNA of the CDR3 is TGCGCCAGCAGCCAAGATGGGGCCAGGGCTGAGACCCAGTACTTC. Protein product: CASSQDGARAETQYF.

The chain couples TRBV4-2 to TRBJ2-1; 8 positions agree with TRBD2. This CDR3 comprises 16 residues. J gave up 4 bases and V 4 bases, and 9 bases lay outside the gene matches. In germline, CDR1 is LGHNA, CDR2 YNFKEQ. CDR3 loop: CASSLVPGLGYNEQFF. CDR3 in DNA: TGTGCCAGCAGCCTCGTACCGGGACTAGGGTACAATGAGCAGTTCTTC.

The sample holds a few counts of this clone. The chain combines TRBV7-2 with TRBJ2-7, with D possibly matching TRBD1 (5 bases). The germline CDR1 and CDR2 sequences are SGHTA and FQGNSA. The CDR3 is 15 amino acids. Trimming stripped 3 bases from V and 0 bases from J, with 12 bases between. The CDR3 nucleotides are TGTGCCAGCAGCTTTTGGGGCGAAAGCTCCTACGAGCAGTACTTC. Amino acids: CASSFWGESSYEQYF.

The CDR3 nucleotides are TGTGCCAGCAGCGAAACTAACCCAGTAAGGGATACGCAGTATTTT. This gives the protein CASSETNPVRDTQYF. V and J are TRBV3-1 (or the pseudogene TRBV3-2) and TRBJ2-3; D is ambiguous. V was pared by 5 bases and J by 6 bases, with 18 bases between. Germline lookup yields CDR1 LGHDT and CDR2 YNNKEL (reference sequence). The CDR3 loop spans 15 amino acids.

This clone was seen a single time. The chain combines TRBV10-3 with TRBJ1-6; 8 bases are a match to TRBD1. The CDR3 covers 15 residues. Germline trimming cut 2 bases from V and 10 bases from J; bases unmatched to any gene: 7. Germline V gives CDR1 ENHRY, CDR2 SYGVKD. For the CDR3, the DNA is TGTGCCATCAGTGAGCCCCGGACAGGGACGTCACCCCTCCACTTT. Encoded protein: CAISEPRTGTSPLHF.

The chain combines TRBV19 with TRBJ1-3; D call uncertain. CDR3 length: 16 residues. V was trimmed by 5 bases and J by 0 bases, leaving 14 bases between them. Germline CDR1 LNHDA, CDR2 SQIVND (reference sequence). CDR3 sequence: CASSPLRQISGNTIYF. CDR3 nucleotides: TGTGCCAGTAGTCCACTGAGACAAATCTCTGGAAACACCATATATTTT.

V gene TRBV7-3 combines with J gene TRBJ2-1, with 8 nucleotides matching TRBD2. The CDR3 runs to 18 residues. Germline trimming cut 2 bases from V and 0 bases from J; bases unmatched to any gene: 9. The germline gives CDR1 SGHTA, CDR2 FQGTGA. The DNA of the CDR3 is TGTGCCAGCAGCTTATCCGCCTCGGGGGGGAGCTCCTACAATGAGCAGTTCTTC. It encodes CASSLSASGGSSYNEQFF. Using reference TRBV7-3 and TRBJ2-1 for the parts outside the CDR3, the full variable domain is GAGVSQTPSNKVTEKGKYVELRCDPISGHTALYWYRQSLGQGPEFLIYFQGTGAADDSGLPNDRFFAVRPEGSVSTLKIQRTERGDSAVYLCASSLSASGGSSYNEQFFGPGTRLTVL.

In this sample, this clone turned up a few times. The J gene is TRBJ2-7, the V gene TRBV7-2; no clear D gene. Deletions cut 5 bases from V and 0 bases from J, with 11 bases between. The CDR3 is 14 amino acids. CDR1 SGHTA and CDR2 FQGNSA come from the germline V gene. CDR3 in DNA: TGTGCCAGCAGCCCCCGACTCCTCTCCTACGAGCAGTACTTC. Its protein is CASSPRLLSYEQYF.